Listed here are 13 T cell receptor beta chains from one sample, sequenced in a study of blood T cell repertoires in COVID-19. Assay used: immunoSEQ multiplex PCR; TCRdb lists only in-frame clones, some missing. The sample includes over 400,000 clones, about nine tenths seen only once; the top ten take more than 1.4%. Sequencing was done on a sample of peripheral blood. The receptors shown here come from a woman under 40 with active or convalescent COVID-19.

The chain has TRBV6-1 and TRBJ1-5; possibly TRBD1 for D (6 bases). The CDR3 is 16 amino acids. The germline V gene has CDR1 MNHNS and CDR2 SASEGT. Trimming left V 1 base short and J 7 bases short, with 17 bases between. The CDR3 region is CASSEETGYGWQPQHF. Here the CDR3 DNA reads TGTGCCAGCAGTGAAGAAACAGGGTACGGCTGGCAGCCCCAGCATTTT.

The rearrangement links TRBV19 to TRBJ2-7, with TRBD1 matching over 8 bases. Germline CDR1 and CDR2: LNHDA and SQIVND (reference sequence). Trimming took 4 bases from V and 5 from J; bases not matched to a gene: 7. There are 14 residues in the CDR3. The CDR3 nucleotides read TGTGCCAGTAGTACTTGGGACAGGCGGCACGAGCAGTACTTC. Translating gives CASSTWDRRHEQYF.

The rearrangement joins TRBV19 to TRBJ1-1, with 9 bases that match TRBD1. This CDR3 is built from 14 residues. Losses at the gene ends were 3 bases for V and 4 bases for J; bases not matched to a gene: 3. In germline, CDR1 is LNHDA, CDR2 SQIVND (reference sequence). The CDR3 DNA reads TGTGCCAGTAGTATCTCGGGACAGGGCACTGAAGCTTTCTTT. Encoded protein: CASSISGQGTEAFF.

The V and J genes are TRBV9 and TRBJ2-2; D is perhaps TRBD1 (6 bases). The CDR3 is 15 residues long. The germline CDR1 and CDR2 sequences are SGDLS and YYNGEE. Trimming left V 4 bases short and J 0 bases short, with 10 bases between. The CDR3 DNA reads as TGTGCCAGCAGCACCCGGGACACGAACACCGGGGAGCTGTTTTTT. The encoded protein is CASSTRDTNTGELFF.

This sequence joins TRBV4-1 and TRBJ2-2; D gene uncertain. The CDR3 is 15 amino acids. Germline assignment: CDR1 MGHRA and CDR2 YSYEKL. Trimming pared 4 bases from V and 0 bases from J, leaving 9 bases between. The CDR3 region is CASSPDISNTGELFF. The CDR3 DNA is TGCGCCAGCAGCCCAGACATTTCGAACACCGGGGAGCTGTTTTTT.

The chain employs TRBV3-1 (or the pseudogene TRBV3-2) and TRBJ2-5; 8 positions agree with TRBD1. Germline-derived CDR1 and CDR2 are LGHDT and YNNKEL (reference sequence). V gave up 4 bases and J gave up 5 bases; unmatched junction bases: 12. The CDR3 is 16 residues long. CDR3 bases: TGTGCCAGCAGCCGGGTCCGCAGGGGGCGCGGGGAGACCCAGTACTTC. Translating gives CASSRVRRGRGETQYF.

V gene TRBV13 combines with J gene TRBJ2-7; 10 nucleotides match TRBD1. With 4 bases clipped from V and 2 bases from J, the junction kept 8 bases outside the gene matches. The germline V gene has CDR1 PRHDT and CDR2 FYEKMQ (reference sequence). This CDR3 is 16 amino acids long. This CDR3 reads CASSSETGGETYEQYF. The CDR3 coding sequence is TGTGCCAGCAGCTCGGAGACAGGGGGCGAAACCTACGAGCAGTACTTC.

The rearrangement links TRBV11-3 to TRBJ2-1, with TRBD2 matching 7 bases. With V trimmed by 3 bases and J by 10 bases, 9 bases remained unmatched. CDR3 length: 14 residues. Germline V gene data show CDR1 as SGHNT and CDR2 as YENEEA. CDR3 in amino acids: CASSLIGGSGEQFF. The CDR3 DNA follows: TGTGCCAGCAGCTTGATCGGCGGGAGTGGAGAGCAGTTCTTC.

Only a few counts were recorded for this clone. The CDR3 loop is CASSLRLGQGLNEKLFF. In DNA, the CDR3 is TGTGCCAGCAGCCTGCGACTAGGACAGGGATTGAATGAAAAACTGTTTTTT. V gene TRBV5-8 combines with J gene TRBJ1-4; TRBD1 aligns across 8 bases. Germline CDR1 reads SGHTS; CDR2 reads YDEGEE. The CDR3 runs 17 residues. Trimming at V came to 4 bases and at J to 5 bases, leaving 13 bases not matched to a gene. Using reference TRBV5-8 and TRBJ1-4 for the parts outside the CDR3, the full variable domain is EAGVTQSPTHLIKTRGQQATLRCSPISGHTSVYWYQQALGLGLQFLLWYDEGEERNRGNFPPRFSGRQFPNYSSELNVNALELEDSALYLCASSLRLGQGLNEKLFFGSGTQLSVL.

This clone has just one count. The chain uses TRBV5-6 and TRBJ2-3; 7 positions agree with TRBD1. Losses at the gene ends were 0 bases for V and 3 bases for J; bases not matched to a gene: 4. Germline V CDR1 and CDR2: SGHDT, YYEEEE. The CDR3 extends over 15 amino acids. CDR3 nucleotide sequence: TGTGCCAGCAGCTTGGCGGGACAGTTGACAGATACGCAGTATTTT. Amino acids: CASSLAGQLTDTQYF.

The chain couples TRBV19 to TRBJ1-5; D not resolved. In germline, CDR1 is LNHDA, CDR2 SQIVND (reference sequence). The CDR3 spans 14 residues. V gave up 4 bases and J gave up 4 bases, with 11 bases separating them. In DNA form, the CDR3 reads TGTGCCAGTAGTACTCTCCCGGGGAATCAGCCCCAGCATTTT. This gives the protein CASSTLPGNQPQHF.

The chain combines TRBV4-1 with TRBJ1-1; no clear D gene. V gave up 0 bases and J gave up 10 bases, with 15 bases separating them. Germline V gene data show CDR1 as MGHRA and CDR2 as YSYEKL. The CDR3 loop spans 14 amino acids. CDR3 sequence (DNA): TGCGCCAGCAGCCAAGATACGGGTGCGCGTGGAGCTTTCTTT. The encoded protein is CASSQDTGARGAFF.

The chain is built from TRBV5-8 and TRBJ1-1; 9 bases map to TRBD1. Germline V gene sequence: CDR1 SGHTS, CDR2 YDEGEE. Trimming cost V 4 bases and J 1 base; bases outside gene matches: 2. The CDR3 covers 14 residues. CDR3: CASSPGQGNTEAFF. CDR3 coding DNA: TGTGCCAGCAGCCCGGGACAGGGGAACACTGAAGCTTTCTTT.